A selection of T cell receptor beta chains follows, all from one sample in a study of blood T cells in healthy people across ages. TCRdb analysed the 5' RACE reads with MiXCR anew, one entry per CDR3 protein. This sample carries hundreds of thousands of distinct CDR3 sequences, more than 40% of them seen once, and the ten largest clones take under 35%. The sample consisted of blood. The receptors shown here come from a woman in her sixties or seventies in good health. Each CDR3 is given with its conserved first and last residue. The D gene is left open where the match is weak. Expanded clones are given a class, and other clones once, few, many or no size at all.

>NA|NA|TRBJ2-5|TRBV2
CASAGLETQYF
TGTGCCAGCGCGGGGTTAGAGACCCAGTACTTC
>NA|NA|TRBJ1-6|TRBV6-6
CASRPQGTPRNNSPLHF
TGTGCCAGCAGGCCACAGGGAACGCCACGCAATAATTCACCCCTCCACTTT
>NA|NA|TRBJ2-5|TRBV7-2
CASRSSPGEETQYF
TGTGCCAGCAGGTCATCCCCGGGGGAAGAGACCCAGTACTTC
>NA|NA|TRBJ2-7|TRBV6-2/TRBV6-3
CASSPTSTLRLEQYF
TGTGCCAGCAGTCCTACTAGCACCTTACGCCTCGAGCAGTACTTC
>TRBD2|NA|TRBJ2-3|TRBV20-1
CSARDPLAGGDTQYF
TGCAGTGCTAGGGACCCTCTTGCGGGAGGGGATACGCAGTATTTT
>NA|NA|TRBJ2-1|TRBV7-9
CASSPANEQFF
TGTGCCAGCAGCCCAGCCAATGAGCAGTTCTTC
>TRBD1|NA|TRBJ2-3|TRBV19
CASSPQTGFGDTQYF
TGTGCCAGTAGCCCTCAGACAGGGTTCGGAGATACGCAGTATTTT
>NA|few|TRBJ2-7|TRBV20-1
CSARLSVYEQYF
TGCAGTGCTAGATTAAGTGTCTACGAGCAGTACTTC
>TRBD2|few|TRBJ2-1|TRBV7-9
CASSLAGVHNEQFF
TGTGCCAGCAGCCTAGCGGGAGTTCACAATGAGCAGTTCTTC
>TRBD1|NA|TRBJ2-3|TRBV7-9
CASSYTGVTDTQYF
TGTGCCAGCAGTTATACAGGGGTCACAGATACGCAGTATTTT
>TRBD1|many|TRBJ2-5|TRBV20-1
CSARIQGRTQYF
TGCAGTGCTAGAATACAGGGGAGAACCCAGTACTTC
>NA|once|TRBJ2-5|TRBV14
CASSQGSETQYF
TGTGCCAGCAGCCAAGGATCAGAGACCCAGTACTTC
>NA|once|TRBJ2-7|TRBV5-1
CASSLMGNREGEQYF
TGCGCCAGCAGCTTGATGGGTAACAGGGAAGGCGAGCAGTACTTC
>NA|few|TRBJ2-5|TRBV5-1
CASSPGWGETQYF
TGCGCCAGCAGCCCGGGATGGGGTGAGACCCAGTACTTC
>TRBD2|NA|TRBJ2-7|TRBV9
CASSSAPAGGKYEQYF
TGTGCCAGCAGCTCTGCACCTGCGGGAGGGAAGTACGAGCAGTACTTC
>TRBD1|NA|TRBJ1-1|TRBV12-3/TRBV12-4
CASRTAGTGGPFF
TGTGCCAGCAGAACCGCCGGGACAGGGGGACCTTTCTTT
>NA|NA|TRBJ2-3|TRBV25-1
CASRETGGTQYF
TGTGCCAGCAGAGAGACCGGCGGTACGCAGTATTTT
>NA|few|TRBJ2-1|TRBV4-2
CASSQERASYNEQFF
TGTGCCAGCAGCCAAGAACGGGCCTCCTACAATGAGCAGTTCTTC
>TRBD2|few|TRBJ2-7|TRBV7-2
CASSRRTSGIYEQYF
TGTGCCAGCAGCCGACGGACTAGCGGGATCTACGAGCAGTACTTC
>TRBD2|NA|TRBJ2-5|TRBV28
CASSLGEGEETQYF
TGTGCCAGCAGTTTAGGGGAGGGAGAAGAGACCCAGTACTTC
>TRBD2|NA|TRBJ2-5|TRBV10-3
CAISVGRAQTQYF
TGTGCCATCAGTGTGGGGAGGGCCCAGACCCAGTACTTC
>TRBD1|few|TRBJ2-1|TRBV5-1
CATSQGAGNNEQFF
TGCGCCACCAGTCAGGGGGCGGGGAACAATGAGCAGTTCTTC
>NA|NA|TRBJ1-1|TRBV20-1
CSARDRARVNSEAFF
TGCAGTGCTAGAGATAGGGCCAGGGTTAACTCTGAAGCTTTCTTT
>TRBD1|NA|TRBJ1-4|TRBV5-1
CASSLGPGQLNEKLFF
TGCGCCAGCAGCTTGGGACCGGGACAGCTTAATGAAAAACTGTTTTTT
>NA|few|TRBJ2-5|TRBV9
CASSARIQETQYF
TGTGCCAGCAGCGCCAGGATCCAAGAGACCCAGTACTTC
>NA|NA|TRBJ2-1|TRBV5-1
CASSGGTPDNEQFF
TGCGCCAGCAGCGGCGGGACACCGGACAATGAGCAGTTCTTC
>TRBD1|few|TRBJ2-1|TRBV3-1
CASLDRGVNEQFF
TGTGCCAGCCTTGACAGGGGTGTCAATGAGCAGTTCTTC
>TRBD1|NA|TRBJ1-2|TRBV10-3
CAIKAGGPYGYTF
TGTGCCATCAAGGCAGGGGGCCCCTATGGCTACACCTTC